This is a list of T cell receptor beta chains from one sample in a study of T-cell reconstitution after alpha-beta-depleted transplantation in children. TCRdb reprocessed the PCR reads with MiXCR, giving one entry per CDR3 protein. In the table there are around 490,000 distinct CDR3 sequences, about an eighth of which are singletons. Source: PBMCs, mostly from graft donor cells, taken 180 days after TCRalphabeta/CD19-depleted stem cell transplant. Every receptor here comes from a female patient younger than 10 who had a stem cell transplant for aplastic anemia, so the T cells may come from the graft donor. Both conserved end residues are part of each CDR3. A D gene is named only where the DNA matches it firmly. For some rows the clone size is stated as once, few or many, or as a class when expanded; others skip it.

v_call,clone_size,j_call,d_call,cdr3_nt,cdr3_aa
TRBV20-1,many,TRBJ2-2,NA,TGCAGTGCTAGAGGTTTAGCGACGAACACCGGGGAGCTGTTTTTT,CSARGLATNTGELFF
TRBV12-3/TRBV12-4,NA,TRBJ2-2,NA,TGTGCCAGCAGTTTAAGACAGGCTGATGGGGAGCTGTTTTTT,CASSLRQADGELFF
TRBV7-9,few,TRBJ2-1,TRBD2,TGTGCCAGCAGCTTTTGGACTAGCAAATACAATGAGCAGTTCTTC,CASSFWTSKYNEQFF
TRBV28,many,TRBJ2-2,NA,TGTGCCAGCAGTATGATGGCCGGGGAGCTGTTTTTT,CASSMMAGELFF
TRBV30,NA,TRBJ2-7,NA,TGTGCCTGGAACCAAAAAATGGGAGGCACCTACGAGCAGTACTTC,CAWNQKMGGTYEQYF
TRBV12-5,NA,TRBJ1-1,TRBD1,TGTGCTAGTGGCCCCGGAGGGGGCGCGAACACTGAAGCTTTCTTT,CASGPGGGANTEAFF
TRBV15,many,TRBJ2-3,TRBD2,TGTGCCACCAGCAGAGACGCGGGACTAGCTTCAGATACGCAGTATTTT,CATSRDAGLASDTQYF
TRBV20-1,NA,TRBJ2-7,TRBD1,TGCAGTGCTAGGGACAGGGCGCAGTACTTC,CSARDRAQYF
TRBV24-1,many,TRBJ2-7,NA,TGTGCCACCAGCGGGGGACTGAACGAGCAGTACTTC,CATSGGLNEQYF
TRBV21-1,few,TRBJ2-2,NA,TGTGCCAGCCCAGGGCAACTAGCGGTTATCACCGGGGAGCTGTTTTTT,CASPGQLAVITGELFF
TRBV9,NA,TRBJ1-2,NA,TGTGCCGGCAGCGTAGGGGGGGGATTACCGTCTGGCTACACCTTC,CAGSVGGGLPSGYTF
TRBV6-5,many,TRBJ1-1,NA,TGTGCCAGCACCCTCCTAAGACGGGGACCCGAAATGAACACTGAAGCTTTCTTT,CASTLLRRGPEMNTEAFF
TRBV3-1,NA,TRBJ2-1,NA,TGTGCCAGCTGCCAAGAGGAGCGGTGGAGCTCCTACAATGAGCAGTTCTTC,CASCQEERWSSYNEQFF
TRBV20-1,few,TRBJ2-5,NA,TGCAGTCTTTGTCACAGGGATTGGGGAGAGACCCAGTACTTC,CSLCHRDWGETQYF
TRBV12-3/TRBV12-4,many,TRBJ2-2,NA,TGTGCCAGCAGTTTGGAGGGGCAGAACACCGGGGAGCTGTTTTTT,CASSLEGQNTGELFF
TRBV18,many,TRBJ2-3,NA,TGTGCCAGCTCACCACCGACCACTCGAGATACGCAGTATTTT,CASSPPTTRDTQYF
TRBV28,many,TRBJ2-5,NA,TGTGCCAGCAGTTTTTCCTACTTAGTGGAGACCCAGTACTTC,CASSFSYLVETQYF
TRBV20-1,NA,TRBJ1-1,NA,TGCAGTGCTGTTCGTAGGGTTAACCCTGAAGCTTTCTTT,CSAVRRVNPEAFF
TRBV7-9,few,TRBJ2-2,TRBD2,TGTGCCAGCAGCGAGACCCTAGCGGGAGGGCCCGCCGGGGAGCTGTTTTTT,CASSETLAGGPAGELFF
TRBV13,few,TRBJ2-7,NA,TGTGCCAGCAGCCCCCGGGGTGCGGGTTGGGACGAGCAGTACTTC,CASSPRGAGWDEQYF
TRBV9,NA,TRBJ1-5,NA,TGTGCCAGCAGCGTAGGAGTAGATAGCAATCAGCCCCAGCATTTT,CASSVGVDSNQPQHF
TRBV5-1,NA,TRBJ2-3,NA,TGCGCCAGCAGCTTGAAGCCAACAGATACGCAGTATTTT,CASSLKPTDTQYF
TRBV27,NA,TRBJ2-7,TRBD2,TGTGCCAGCAGCTTATCATCTCGGGGAGGGAGTTTCGACGAGCAGTACTTC,CASSLSSRGGSFDEQYF
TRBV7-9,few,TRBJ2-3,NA,TGTGCCAGCAGCCTCCGCGACTTTTTGACGCAGTATTTT,CASSLRDFLTQYF
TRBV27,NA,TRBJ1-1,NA,TGTGCCAGCAGTGGACCGGGGGCGTACACTGAAGCTTTCTTT,CASSGPGAYTEAFF
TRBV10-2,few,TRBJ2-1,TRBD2,TGCGCCAGCAGGAGGTGGGGGACTAGCGGGAGCAATGAGCAGTTCTTC,CASRRWGTSGSNEQFF
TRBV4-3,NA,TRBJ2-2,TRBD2,TGCGCCAGCAGCCAAGAATCACTAGCGGGAGTGAACACCGGGGAGCTGTTTTTT,CASSQESLAGVNTGELFF
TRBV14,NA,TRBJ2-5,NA,TGTGCCAGCAGCCGCCCACGGGAGACCCAGTACTTC,CASSRPRETQYF
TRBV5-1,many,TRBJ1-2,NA,TGCGCCAGCAGCGCAGACATAACTGGCTACACCTTC,CASSADITGYTF
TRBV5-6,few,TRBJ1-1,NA,TGTGCCAGCAGCTTGGGACAGCCCCTAGAAGCTTTCTTT,CASSLGQPLEAFF
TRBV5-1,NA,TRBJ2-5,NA,TGCGCCAGCAGCTTGGGAGGGCAGGGAAAGACCCAGTACTTC,CASSLGGQGKTQYF
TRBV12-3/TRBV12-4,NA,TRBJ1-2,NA,TGTGCCAGCAGTTATGTAGGGGTTGGGGGAGAATATGGCTACACCTTC,CASSYVGVGGEYGYTF
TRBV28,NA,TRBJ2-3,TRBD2,TGTGCCAGCAGTTATACTAGCGGGGGCACAGATACGCAGTATTTT,CASSYTSGGTDTQYF
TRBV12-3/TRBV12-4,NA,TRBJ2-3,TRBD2,TGTGCCAGCAGTTTTAGCGGGAGTGTAGGAGATACGCAGTATTTT,CASSFSGSVGDTQYF
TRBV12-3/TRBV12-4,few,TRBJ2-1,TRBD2,TGTGCCAGCAGTGACATAGCGGGGGCGTGGCAGTTCTTC,CASSDIAGAWQFF
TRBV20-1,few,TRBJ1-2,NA,TGCAGTGCCACCGGAGACGTCTATGGCTACACCTTC,CSATGDVYGYTF
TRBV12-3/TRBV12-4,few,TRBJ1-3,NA,TGTGCCAGCAGTTTCTCGGGGTGGCGAACTGGAAACACCATATATTTT,CASSFSGWRTGNTIYF
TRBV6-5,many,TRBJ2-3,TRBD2,TGTGCCAGCAGTTACCTCAGCGGGACTACAGATACGCAGTATTTT,CASSYLSGTTDTQYF
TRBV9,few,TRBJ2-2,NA,TGTGCCAGCAGCGTAGTGGCGTCTGGCGGGGAGCTGTTTTTT,CASSVVASGGELFF
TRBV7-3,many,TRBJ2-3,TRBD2,TGTGCCAGCAGCTACACGGGGGGGCGCACAGATACGCAGTATTTT,CASSYTGGRTDTQYF
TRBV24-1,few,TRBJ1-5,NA,TGTGCCACCAGTGCGGGGAGCCGGCGCAATCAGCCCCAGCATTTT,CATSAGSRRNQPQHF
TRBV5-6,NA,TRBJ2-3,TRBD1,TGTGCCAGCAGCTTTAGGACAGGGGAGGTTACAGATACGCAGTATTTT,CASSFRTGEVTDTQYF
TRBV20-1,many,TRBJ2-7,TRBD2,TGCAGTGCGGCTAGCGGGTCCTACGAGCAGTACTTC,CSAASGSYEQYF
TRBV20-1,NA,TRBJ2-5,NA,TGCAGTGCTTATCGATTGTACCAAGAGACCCAGTACTTC,CSAYRLYQETQYF